The following is a T cell receptor (beta chain) sequence with its context. The data were taken from a study of technical replicates of blood from a few donors. The method was immunoSEQ multiplex PCR; TCRdb's version includes in-frame clones alone and lacks a portion of them. The sample holds around 83,000 clones; approximately 93% are singletons and the top ten take around 0.25%. The CDR3 runs 15 residues. Between the trimmed V and J ends, which lost 3 bases and 3 bases, there was a span of 15 bases. The germline V gene has CDR1 SNHLY and CDR2 FYNNEI. The source material was T cells isolated from PBMCs. J is TRBJ2-7 and V is TRBV2; D not resolved. The receptor comes from a human donor in good health. The CDR3, as DNA: TGTGCCAGCAGTGAGGGCAGGCCCCCTTTCTACGAGCAGTACTTC. As protein: CASSEGRPPFYEQYF.